Listed below are T cell receptor beta chains from one sample, sequenced in a study of post-analysis software for immune sequencing data. TCRdb re-called the PCR reads through MiXCR, storing one row per CDR3 protein. The table has roughly 600,000 distinct CDR3 sequences, around 40% seen once. The sample consisted of blood. Receptor source: a girl aged 10 to 17 with multiple sclerosis. The CDR3 runs from the conserved cysteine through the conserved F or W. A D gene is named only where the DNA matches it firmly. Clone size is not always given. Where it is, it says once, few, many or a class for expanded clones.

abundance	d_gene	v_gene	j_gene	CDR3nt	CDR3aa
-	-	TRBV7-2	TRBJ1-2	TGTGCCAGCAGGCATAACCGGGACACCGGCTACACCTTC	CASRHNRDTGYTF
few	-	TRBV4-2	TRBJ2-5	TGTGCCAGCAGCCCCGAGAGAACCGATGGGGACCAGTACTTC	CASSPERTDGDQYF
-	TRBD2	TRBV5-1	TRBJ2-3	TGCGCCAGCAGCACACACCTAGCGGAGGTCACAGATACGCAGTATTTT	CASSTHLAEVTDTQYF
-	-	TRBV3-1	TRBJ1-5	TGTGCCAGCAGCCAAGAGGGGGATCAGCCCAATCAGCCCCAGCATTTT	CASSQEGDQPNQPQHF
few	-	TRBV12-5	TRBJ2-7	TGTGCTAGTGGTTTGGTACAGTTGGGCAGCCTGGGACCCTACGAGCAGTACTTC	CASGLVQLGSLGPYEQYF
-	-	TRBV10-3	TRBJ2-5	TGTGCCATCACCCCCGAGGCGGGGACCCAGTACTTC	CAITPEAGTQYF
-	TRBD1	TRBV29-1	TRBJ1-1	TGCAGCGTCCTCTACACAGGGGGGAGAGCAAAGACTGAAGCTTTCTTT	CSVLYTGGRAKTEAFF
-	-	TRBV9	TRBJ1-1	TGTGCCAGCAGCGGACGACAGTTCACTGAAGCTTTCTTT	CASSGRQFTEAFF
few	-	TRBV5-1	TRBJ1-2	TGCGCCAGCAGCTTGGGGCCCGTCAGCCTCTATGGCTACACCTTC	CASSLGPVSLYGYTF
-	-	TRBV27	TRBJ2-1	TGTGCCAGCAGTCCCATTGGGCGGGCAGACAATGAGCAGTTCTTC	CASSPIGRADNEQFF
-	-	TRBV12-3/TRBV12-4	TRBJ1-2	TGTGCCAGCAGATCCACAGATTACTATGGCTACACCTTC	CASRSTDYYGYTF
-	-	TRBV5-1	TRBJ2-7	TGCGCCAGCAGCTGGGAAGCAGGGTTCTACGAGCAGTACTTC	CASSWEAGFYEQYF
few	-	TRBV20-1	TRBJ2-1	TGCAGTGCCGGACGGACGGACAATGAGCAGTTCTTC	CSAGRTDNEQFF
-	TRBD2	TRBV6-5	TRBJ2-1	TGTGCCAGCAGTTACTCGCCTAGCGGGGCCAATGAGCAGTTCTTC	CASSYSPSGANEQFF
many	-	TRBV9	TRBJ2-3	TGTGCCAGCAGCGAGACAGATACGCAGTATTTT	CASSETDTQYF
-	-	TRBV4-1	TRBJ1-4	TGCGCCAGCAGGAACCCTTTTGGGGCCCTGGGCACTAATGAAAAACTGTTTTTT	CASRNPFGALGTNEKLFF
few	-	TRBV29-1	TRBJ2-1	TGCAGCGCCAGGGGAGATTACAATGAGCAGTTCTTC	CSARGDYNEQFF
-	-	TRBV4-1	TRBJ1-4	TGCGCCAGCAGCCAATGGCCAGCCGGGTATGAAAAACTGTTTTTT	CASSQWPAGYEKLFF
-	-	TRBV29-1	TRBJ2-3	TGCAGCGGTTACAGGGGCACAGATACGCAGTATTTT	CSGYRGTDTQYF
-	-	TRBV2	TRBJ2-5	TGTGCCAGCAGTGAAGACCCTTGGGTCCAGTACTTC	CASSEDPWVQYF
-	-	TRBV12-3/TRBV12-4	TRBJ2-5	TGTGCCAGCAGTCACTCACCCTTGGAGACCCAGTACTTC	CASSHSPLETQYF
-	TRBD2	TRBV7-2	TRBJ2-1	TGTGCCAGCAGCTTAGGGGGCGGGGGGCGTTCCCACAATGAGCAGTTCTTC	CASSLGGGGRSHNEQFF
few	-	TRBV7-9	TRBJ2-1	TGTGCCAGCAGCTTTGGGGGAAACAATGAGCAGTTCTTC	CASSFGGNNEQFF
-	TRBD1	TRBV5-1	TRBJ1-4	TGCGCCAGCAGCCGAAGTACAGGGGGTACTAATGAAAAACTGTTTTTT	CASSRSTGGTNEKLFF
-	-	TRBV6-6	TRBJ2-1	TGTGCCAGCAATTTGAACAATGAGCAGTTCTTC	CASNLNNEQFF
-	TRBD1	TRBV6-6	TRBJ1-5	TGTGCCAGCAGTTCCAGGACAGGGCAGGGTCAGCCCCAGCATTTT	CASSSRTGQGQPQHF
-	-	TRBV7-9	TRBJ2-4	TGTGCCAGCAGCGATGGACTAGCCAAAAACATTCAGTACTTC	CASSDGLAKNIQYF
-	TRBD2	TRBV13	TRBJ2-4	TGTGCCAGCAGCGATAGCGGGAGCGGGGCCAAAAACATTCAGTACTTC	CASSDSGSGAKNIQYF
-	-	TRBV29-1	TRBJ1-1	TGCAGCAGTACCCGGACGGTTGCGAACACTGAAGCTTTCTTT	CSSTRTVANTEAFF
-	TRBD1	TRBV29-1	TRBJ1-4	TGCAGCGTCAGGGGGCTGGCTAATGAAAAACTGTTTTTT	CSVRGLANEKLFF
-	TRBD1	TRBV12-3/TRBV12-4	TRBJ1-4	TGTGCCAGCAGCTCTGGACAGGGGGCAACTAGCCTGTTTTTT	CASSSGQGATSLFF
-	-	TRBV24-1	TRBJ2-1	TGTGCCACCAGGGACTTCTCCCACAATGAGCAGTTCTTC	CATRDFSHNEQFF
few	TRBD2	TRBV5-6	TRBJ2-7	TGTGCCAGCAGCTTGGGACTAGCAGTCTACGAGCAGTACTTC	CASSLGLAVYEQYF
-	TRBD1	TRBV28	TRBJ1-2	TGTACCAGCAGTTTCCCTGACAGGGGAGACTATGGCTACACCTTC	CTSSFPDRGDYGYTF
-	-	TRBV12-3/TRBV12-4	TRBJ1-2	TGTGCCAGCAGTTTAAGACGGCCCGGTTACACCTTC	CASSLRRPGYTF
few	TRBD1	TRBV7-2	TRBJ1-2	TGTGCCAGCAGCTTTGGAACAGGGGGCGAGGGCTATGGCTACACCTTC	CASSFGTGGEGYGYTF
-	-	TRBV20-1	TRBJ2-3	TGCAGTGCAACCCTTGGGGCGGATACGCAGTATTTT	CSATLGADTQYF
few	-	TRBV24-1	TRBJ2-1	TGTGCCACCAGTGATTTGCATTCCGGACAGTCGTGGTTCTTC	CATSDLHSGQSWFF
few	-	TRBV5-1	TRBJ2-1	TGCGCCAGCAGCGACTTGGGGGACAATGAGCAGTTCTTC	CASSDLGDNEQFF
-	-	TRBV10-2	TRBJ2-1	TGCGCCAGCAGTGGGTTCCGCGGTGCCAAGGTCAATGAGCAGTTCTTC	CASSGFRGAKVNEQFF
-	TRBD2	TRBV24-1	TRBJ2-1	TGTGCCACCAGTGACCCTAGCGGGAGCTCCTACAATGAGCAGTTCTTC	CATSDPSGSSYNEQFF
-	TRBD1	TRBV9	TRBJ2-5	TGTGCCAGCAGCGGAGGGACAGGTTTTCAAGAGACCCAGTACTTC	CASSGGTGFQETQYF
-	TRBD1	TRBV5-1	TRBJ1-1	TGCGCCAGCAGCTTGGTGGCCTCAGGGGGAGGAGGCACTGAAGCTTTCTTT	CASSLVASGGGGTEAFF
many	-	TRBV5-1	TRBJ2-7	TGCGCCAGCAGCTTGGAAGGGCTCTCCTACGAGCAGTACTTC	CASSLEGLSYEQYF
few	-	TRBV9	TRBJ2-1	TGTGCCAGCAGCGTAGAGCAGCGGACAACTTCCAATGAGCAGTTCTTC	CASSVEQRTTSNEQFF
few	-	TRBV10-3	TRBJ1-2	TGTGCCATCAGAGCCGGGAGCCAGGCCTATGGCTACACCTTC	CAIRAGSQAYGYTF
-	TRBD1	TRBV7-9	TRBJ2-7	TGTGCCAGCAGCCTGGCGGACAGGTCCTACGAGCAGTACTTC	CASSLADRSYEQYF
-	-	TRBV5-5	TRBJ1-2	TGTGCCAGCAGCTGGGAGGGCCACCCCTATGGCTACACCTTC	CASSWEGHPYGYTF
-	TRBD1	TRBV4-1	TRBJ2-7	TGCGCCAGCAGCCAAGATATGACAGGGGCTGCCTACGAGCAGTACTTC	CASSQDMTGAAYEQYF
-	-	TRBV6-2/TRBV6-3	TRBJ2-5	TGTGCCAGCAGTTACTCCGGGCACCCCGAAGAGACCCAGTACTTC	CASSYSGHPEETQYF
-	-	TRBV3-1	TRBJ2-7	TGTGCCAGCAGCCAAGTATTGGACGAGCAGTACTTC	CASSQVLDEQYF
-	-	TRBV9	TRBJ2-1	TGTGCCAGCAGCGTAGGGAGTAGTTTCAATGAGCAGTTCTTC	CASSVGSSFNEQFF
-	TRBD2	TRBV29-1	TRBJ2-1	TGCAGCGTCGTAGCGGGGGGTGGCGCTGAGCAGTTCTTC	CSVVAGGGAEQFF
-	-	TRBV4-1	TRBJ1-4	TGCGCCAGCAGCTATTTTCCTGCGTCTAATGAAAAACTGTTTTTT	CASSYFPASNEKLFF
-	TRBD2	TRBV12-3/TRBV12-4	TRBJ2-6	TGTGCCAGCAGTTTGCGGGGGGACCCTGGGGCCAACGTCCTGACTTTC	CASSLRGDPGANVLTF
-	TRBD1	TRBV20-1	TRBJ2-3	TGCAGTGCTAAGGGGGACAGGGAAAACACAGATACGCAGTATTTT	CSAKGDRENTDTQYF
-	-	TRBV6-1	TRBJ1-2	TGTGCCAGCATGTTCATTGGGGGATATGGCTACACCTTC	CASMFIGGYGYTF
-	-	TRBV6-1	TRBJ1-1	TGTGCCACTTCGAGTAAGGGGAACACTGAAGCTTTCTTT	CATSSKGNTEAFF
-	TRBD2	TRBV6-5	TRBJ2-7	TGTGCCAGCAGTTATTCGGGACTAGCGTCCTACAATGAGCAGTACTTC	CASSYSGLASYNEQYF